This T cell receptor beta chain is from a study of T cell clones after liver transplantation. Study information: Until 12-24 months post-transplant, subjects got standard immunosuppression and no induction.

CDR3 length: 15 residues. Germline values: CDR1 SGHRS, CDR2 YFSETQ. V was clipped by 3 bases and J by 0 bases, with 12 bases between them. Remarks on this clone: The antigen remains undetermined.

Notes on the study in general: Migration into the graft, not deletion, may explain lost graft donor-reactive T cells.

The repertoire was sequenced with immunoSEQ multiplex PCR; TCRdb's copy has only in-frame clones and lacks some. The data contain 20,000 to 30,000 clones, approximately 68% of them seen just once; the ten biggest clones take up about 3%. The specimen comprised CD4+ T cells from blood, sampled before liver transplant. This chain joins TRBV5-1 and TRBJ1-2; D may be TRBD1 (5 bases). The clonotype originates from a human donor who received a liver transplant. The CDR3, as DNA: TGCGCCAGCAGCTGGGGTGGGGGAGCTAACTATGGCTACACCTTC. It translates to CASSWGGGANYGYTF.